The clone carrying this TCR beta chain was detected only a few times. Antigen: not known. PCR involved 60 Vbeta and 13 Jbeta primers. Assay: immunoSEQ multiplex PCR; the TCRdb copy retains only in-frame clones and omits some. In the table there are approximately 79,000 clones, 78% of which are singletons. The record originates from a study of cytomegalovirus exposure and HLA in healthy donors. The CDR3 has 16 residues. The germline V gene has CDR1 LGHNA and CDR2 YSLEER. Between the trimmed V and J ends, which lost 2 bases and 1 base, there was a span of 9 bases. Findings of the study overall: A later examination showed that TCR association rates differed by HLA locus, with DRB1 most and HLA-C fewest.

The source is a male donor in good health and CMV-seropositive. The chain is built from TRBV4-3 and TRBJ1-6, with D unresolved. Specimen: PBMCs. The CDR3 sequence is CASSQNGESYNSPLHF. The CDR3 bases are TGCGCCAGCAGCCAAAACGGGGAATCCTATAATTCACCCCTCCACTTT.